This T cell receptor (beta chain) was sequenced in a study of blood T cell repertoires in COVID-19. Background on the study: The study drew acute and convalescent COVID-19 samples from the United States, Italy and Spain. In each case, the material was cDNA or gDNA derived from T cells, B-cell-depleted T cells, or PBMCs.

Repertoires were generated with immunoSEQ multiplex PCR, while TCRdb's copy carries only in-frame clones and drops some. The sample includes around 140,000 clones, around four fifths of them seen just once. The CDR3 loop spans 14 amino acids. Between the trimmed V and J ends, which lost 4 bases and 5 bases, there was a span of 13 bases. Germline V gene sequence: CDR1 KGHDR, CDR2 SFDVKD. This sequence joins TRBV24-1 and TRBJ2-5; weak D call: TRBD2 (6 bases). Material for sequencing was PBMCs or T cells enriched from blood (not recorded which). This sequence was found in a woman aged 50 to 60 with acute COVID-19. The CDR3 spells CATSDMTSMETQYF. The CDR3 nucleotides read TGTGCCACCAGTGACATGACTAGTATGGAGACCCAGTACTTC.